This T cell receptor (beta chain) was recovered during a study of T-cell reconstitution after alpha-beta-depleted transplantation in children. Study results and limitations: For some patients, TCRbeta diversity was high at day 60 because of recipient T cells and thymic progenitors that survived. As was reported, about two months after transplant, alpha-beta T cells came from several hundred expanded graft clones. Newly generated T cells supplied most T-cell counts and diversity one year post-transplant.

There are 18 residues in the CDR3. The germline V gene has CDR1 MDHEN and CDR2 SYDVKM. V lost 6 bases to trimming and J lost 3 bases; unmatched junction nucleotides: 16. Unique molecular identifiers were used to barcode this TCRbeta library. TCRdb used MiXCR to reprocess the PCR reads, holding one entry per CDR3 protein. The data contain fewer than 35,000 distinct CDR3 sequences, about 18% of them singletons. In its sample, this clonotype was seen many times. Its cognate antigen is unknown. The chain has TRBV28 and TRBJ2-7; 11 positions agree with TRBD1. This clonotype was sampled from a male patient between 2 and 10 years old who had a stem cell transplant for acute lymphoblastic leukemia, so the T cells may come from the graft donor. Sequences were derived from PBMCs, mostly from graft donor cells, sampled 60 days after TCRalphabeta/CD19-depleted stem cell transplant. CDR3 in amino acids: CASRGNPRTGGFNYEQYF. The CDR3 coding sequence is TGTGCCAGCAGAGGAAACCCGCGGACAGGGGGCTTTAACTACGAGCAGTACTTC. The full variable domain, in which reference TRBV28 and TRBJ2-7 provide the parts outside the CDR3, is DVKVTQSSRYLVKRTGEKVFLECVQDMDHENMFWYRQDPGLGLRLIYFSYDVKMKEKGDIPEGYSVSREKKERFSLILESASTNQTSMYLCASRGNPRTGGFNYEQYFGPGTRLTVT.